What follows are 10 T cell receptor beta chains derived from one specimen sequenced in a study of OX40 agonist ivuxolimab in advanced cancers. Sequencing was performed with immunoSEQ multiplex PCR; in TCRdb, only in-frame clones are kept and a portion is missing. The sample contains around 56,000 clones, around 89% of which appear only once. The material was CD4+ or CD8+ T cells sorted from blood, obtained in a trial of the OX40 agonist ivuxolimab. These receptors were collected from an adult with an advanced solid tumor such as melanoma, head and neck, liver or kidney cancer.

The chain links TRBV5-1 to TRBJ2-1; D might be TRBD1 or TRBD2, each matching 6 bases. The CDR3 has 15 residues. Trimming left V 4 bases short and J 5 bases short, with 16 bases between. CDR1 and CDR2 (germline): SGHRS, YFSETQ. In nucleotides, the CDR3 is TGCGCCAGCAGCACCTCTTTCGGGGGCCACAATGAGCAGTTCTTC. Amino acid sequence: CASSTSFGGHNEQFF.

The chain recombines TRBV11-3 with TRBJ2-1; D is tentatively TRBD1 or TRBD2 (6 bases each). The CDR3 spans 16 residues. The ends were cut back, 5 bases at V and 1 base at J, with 15 bases in the middle. Germline V CDR1 and CDR2: SGHNT, YENEEA. The CDR3 protein is CASSQTGGGSYNEQFF. The DNA of the CDR3 is TGTGCCAGCAGCCAAACCGGGGGCGGGTCCTACAATGAGCAGTTCTTC. The entire variable domain, with the rest obtained from reference TRBV11-3 and TRBJ2-1, is as follows: EAGVVQSPRYKIIEKKQPVAFWCNPISGHNTLYWYLQNLGQGPELLIRYENEEAVDDSQLPKDRFSAERLKGVDSTLKIQPAELGDSAVYLCASSQTGGGSYNEQFFGPGTRLTVL.

The J gene is TRBJ1-1, the V gene TRBV27; no clear D. V was cut by 6 bases and J by 2 bases, with 13 bases left in between. Germline V CDR1 and CDR2: MNHEY, SMNVEV (reference sequence). The CDR3 is 14 residues long. DNA for the CDR3: TGTGCCAGCAGCAATGGCAGACTAAACACTGAAGCTTTCTTT. Amino acids: CASSNGRLNTEAFF.

The chain couples TRBV28 to TRBJ2-5; no definite D call. There are 14 residues in the CDR3. Deletions cut 5 bases from V and 0 bases from J, with 10 bases between. Germline V gives CDR1 MDHEN, CDR2 SYDVKM. The CDR3 nucleotides read TGTGCCAGCAGTGAGCAGCCGTACCAAGAGACCCAGTACTTC. Translating it yields CASSEQPYQETQYF.

This chain links TRBV5-1 with TRBJ2-5; perhaps TRBD2 as D (5 bases). CDR1 and CDR2 from the germline V gene are SGHRS and YFSETQ. CDR3 length: 15 amino acids. Trimming left V 0 bases short and J 5 bases short, with 14 bases between. CDR3 region: CASSLAEGGVETQYF. The CDR3 coding sequence is TGCGCCAGCAGCTTGGCCGAGGGTGGGGTGGAGACCCAGTACTTC. Full variable domain (missing parts from reference TRBV5-1 and TRBJ2-5): KAGVTQTPRYLIKTRGQQVTLSCSPISGHRSVSWYQQTPGQGLQFLFEYFSETQRNKGNFPGRFSGRQFSNSRSEMNVSTLELGDSALYLCASSLAEGGVETQYFGPGTRLLVL.

The rearrangement joins TRBV5-1 to TRBJ2-3, with D maybe TRBD1 (5 bases). There are 15 residues in the CDR3. CDR1 SGHRS and CDR2 YFSETQ come from the germline V gene. Trimming cost V 1 base and J 4 bases, with 13 bases left between them. Written as DNA, the CDR3 is TGCGCCAGCAGCTTGACCGGATGGGGCGCAGATACGCAGTATTTT. As protein: CASSLTGWGADTQYF. Supplemented by reference TRBV5-1 and TRBJ2-3, the full variable domain reads KAGVTQTPRYLIKTRGQQVTLSCSPISGHRSVSWYQQTPGQGLQFLFEYFSETQRNKGNFPGRFSGRQFSNSRSEMNVSTLELGDSALYLCASSLTGWGADTQYFGPGTRLTVL.

The rearrangement uses TRBV2 and TRBJ1-2; 9 bases are shared with TRBD1. V lost 6 bases to trimming and J lost 7 bases; unmatched junction nucleotides: 6. CDR3 length equals 13 residues. Germline V gene sequence: CDR1 SNHLY, CDR2 FYNNEI. The CDR3 loop reads CASRGQGLIGYTF. The DNA of the CDR3 is TGTGCCAGCAGGGGACAGGGCCTAATTGGCTACACCTTC.

The CDR3 DNA is TGTGCCAGCAGTACCGGGACAGGGATCCACGAGCAGTACTTC. Translating it yields CASSTGTGIHEQYF. The V and J genes are TRBV28 and TRBJ2-7, with 9 bases lining up with TRBD1. Looked up from germline, CDR1 is MDHEN and CDR2 is SYDVKM. The CDR3 sequence is 14 residues long. V shed 5 bases and J 5 bases; nucleotides not matched to a gene: 7.

This chain uses TRBV5-1 with TRBJ1-1; D remains ambiguous. The CDR3 totals 14 residues. Germline CDR1 reads SGHRS; CDR2 reads YFSETQ. V was clipped by 1 base and J by 0 bases, with 7 bases between them. The CDR3 DNA follows: TGCGCCAGCAGCTTGACATTGCTGAACACTGAAGCTTTCTTT. As protein: CASSLTLLNTEAFF.

This chain joins TRBV7-6 and TRBJ1-5; D is uncertain. Germline loops: CDR1 SGHVS, CDR2 FNYEAQ. V was clipped by 1 base and J by 2 bases, with 15 bases between them. CDR3 length equals 17 residues. As DNA, the CDR3 is TGTGCCAGCAGCTTAGGGGGTTCATGGGAGGGCAATCAGCCCCAGCATTTT. Protein: CASSLGGSWEGNQPQHF.